The clone carrying this T cell receptor (beta chain) is deemed medium-sized by its frequency. The CDR3 goes on 3 residues after the read ends, and that part is filled in from the germline J gene. The germline V gene has CDR1 MNHEY and CDR2 SVGEGT. Trimming at V came to 5 bases and at J to 5 bases, leaving 8 bases not matched to a gene. CDR3 length: 16 amino acids. The data were obtained in a study of T cells in women clearing cervical HPV infection. Some clones are missing from TCRdb's copy, which holds only in-frame ones; the method was immunoSEQ multiplex PCR. The sample table includes tens of thousands of clones.

This sequence originates from a woman between 18 and 70 years old with a cervical HPV16 infection that either progressed to CIN3+ or cleared (not recorded which). The sequenced sample consisted of blood buffy coat. The chain joins TRBV6-2 or TRBV6-3 to TRBJ2-5; 13 bases are shared with TRBD2. Partial CDR3 DNA: TGTGCCAGCAGTCCAGGGACTAGCGGGGTGCGGGAGACC. Amino acids: CASSPGTSGVRET. The CDR3 in its entirety is CASSPGTSGVRETQYF.